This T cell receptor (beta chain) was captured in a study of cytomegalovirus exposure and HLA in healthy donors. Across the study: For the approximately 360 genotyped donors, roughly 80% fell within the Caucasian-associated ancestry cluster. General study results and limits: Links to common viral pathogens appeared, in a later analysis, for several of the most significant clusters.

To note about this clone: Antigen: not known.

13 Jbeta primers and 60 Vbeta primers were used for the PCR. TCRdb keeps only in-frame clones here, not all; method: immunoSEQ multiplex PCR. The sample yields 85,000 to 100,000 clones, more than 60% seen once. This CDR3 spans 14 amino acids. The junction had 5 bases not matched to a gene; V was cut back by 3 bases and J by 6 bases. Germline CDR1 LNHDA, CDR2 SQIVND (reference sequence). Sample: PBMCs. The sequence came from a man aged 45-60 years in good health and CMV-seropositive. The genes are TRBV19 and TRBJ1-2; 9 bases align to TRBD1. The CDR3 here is CASSIPGTGHGYTF. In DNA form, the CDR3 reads TGTGCCAGTAGTATCCCCGGGACAGGGCATGGCTACACCTTC.